This TCR beta chain was sequenced during a study of T cells in Graves' hyperthyroidism and ophthalmopathy. Whole-study context: Peripheral blood was obtained at initial diagnosis, preceding any treatment.

CDR3 length: 13 amino acids. V was shortened by 3 bases and J by 5 bases, with 10 bases between the two germline ends. Germline assignment: CDR1 LGHNT and CDR2 FRNRAP. This clonotype was picked up a small number of times. Its target is unknown. Study results and caveats: Most thyroid clonotypes expanded above 0.001 appeared in blood too.

Each diagnosis drew on symptoms, thyroxine, TRAb, thyroid ultrasound and orbital computed tomography findings. TCR beta CDR3 regions were amplified from RNA. Researchers ran a first-round RT-PCR on the TCR CDR3 using the HTBI primer set. TCRdb fed the multiplex PCR reads into MiXCR, producing one record per CDR3 protein. Seen here are 700,000 to 850,000 distinct CDR3 sequences, roughly a third observed once, and the top ten hold roughly 30%. The sequenced sample was blood. This receptor was identified in a woman in her thirties or forties with Graves' hyperthyroidism. The chain employs TRBV12-5 and TRBJ1-2; the D is unclear. CDR3 protein: CASGFGLPYGYTF. CDR3 coding DNA: TGTGCTAGTGGTTTTGGCCTTCCATATGGCTACACCTTC.